Listed here is a single T cell receptor beta chain. Its antigen is currently unknown. Libraries were made from TCR beta cDNA, and they carried unique molecular identifiers. TCRdb re-called the PCR reads with MiXCR, one entry per CDR3 protein. The sample carries fewer than 850,000 distinct CDR3 sequences, around 27% recorded once. This sample is part of a study of post-analysis software for immune sequencing data. Germline values: CDR1 SNHLY, CDR2 FYNNEI. V was clipped by 8 bases and J by 7 bases, with 21 bases between them. CDR3 length: 14 amino acids. Study observations and caveats: TRBV segments more frequent in patients than in controls numbered roughly 5 and included TRBV5-6, TRBV5-1 and TRBV20-1.

Sequenced material: blood. The chain couples TRBV2 to TRBJ2-7; D might be TRBD1 or TRBD2, each matching 6 bases. The receptor comes from a girl aged 5-17 years with multiple sclerosis. The CDR3 reads CASGEAGVWNEQYF. CDR3 sequence (DNA): TGTGCCAGCGGGGAGGCAGGGGTCTGGAATGAGCAGTACTTC.